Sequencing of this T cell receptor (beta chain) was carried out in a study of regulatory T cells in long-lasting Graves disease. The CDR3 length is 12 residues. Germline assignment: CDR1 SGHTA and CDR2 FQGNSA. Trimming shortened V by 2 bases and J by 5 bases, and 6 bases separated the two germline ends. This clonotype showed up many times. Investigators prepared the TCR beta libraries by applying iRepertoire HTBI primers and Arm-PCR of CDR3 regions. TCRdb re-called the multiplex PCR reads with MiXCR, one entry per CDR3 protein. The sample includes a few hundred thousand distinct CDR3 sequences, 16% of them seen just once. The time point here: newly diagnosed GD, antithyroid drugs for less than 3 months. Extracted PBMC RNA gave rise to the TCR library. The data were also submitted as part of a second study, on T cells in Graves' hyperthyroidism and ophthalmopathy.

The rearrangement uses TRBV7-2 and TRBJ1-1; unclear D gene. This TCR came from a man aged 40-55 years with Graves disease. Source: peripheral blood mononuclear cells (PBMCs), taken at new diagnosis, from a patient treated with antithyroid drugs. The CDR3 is CASSLWGTEAFF. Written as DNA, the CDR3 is TGTGCCAGCAGCTTATGGGGAACTGAAGCTTTCTTT.